The 26 T cell receptor beta chains given below trace back to one sample, sequenced in a study of blood T cell repertoires in COVID-19. TCRdb's copy holds only in-frame clones and misses some; the assay was immunoSEQ multiplex PCR. The sample yields approximately 180,000 clones, 82% seen once. Sequenced input: peripheral blood. Receptor source: a woman between 65 and 79 years old with acute or convalescent COVID-19.

The chain combines TRBV4-3 with TRBJ2-5; perhaps TRBD1 as D (7 bases). Trimming cost V 5 bases and J 7 bases, with 20 bases left between them. This CDR3 has 15 residues. Germline assignment: CDR1 LGHNA and CDR2 YSLEER. The CDR3 DNA sequence: TGCGCCAGCAGCGAAACGGACAGGCCGCGGGGGACCCAGTACTTC. Translating gives CASSETDRPRGTQYF.

This chain links TRBV5-4 with TRBJ1-1; no reliable D call. The germline V and J ends were trimmed by 1 base and 2 bases, with 6 bases remaining between them. The CDR3 extends over 13 amino acids. Germline V gene lookup returns CDR1 SGHNT and CDR2 YYREEE (reference sequence). CDR3 DNA sequence: TGTGCCAGCAGCTTGCCTCTCAACACTGAAGCTTTCTTT. Encoded protein: CASSLPLNTEAFF.

The chain combines TRBV9 with TRBJ2-5; D may be TRBD2 (5 bases). The length of the CDR3 is 17 residues. V was pared by 2 bases and J by 4 bases, with 21 bases between. The V gene's germline CDR1 is SGDLS and CDR2 YYNGEE. CDR3 sequence (DNA): TGTGCCAGCAGCGTTGAACCGGGCTTAACTAGTTCAGAGACCCAGTACTTC. Protein sequence: CASSVEPGLTSSETQYF.

The chain has TRBV4-2 and TRBJ2-1, with 15 bases lining up with TRBD2. With 2 bases clipped from V and 8 bases from J, the junction kept 7 bases outside the gene matches. Germline V gives CDR1 LGHNA, CDR2 YNFKEQ. The CDR3 loop spans 17 amino acids. As DNA, the CDR3 is TGTGCCAGCAGCCAATGGACTAGCGGGGGGGCCCTCTATGAGCAGTTCTTC. Its protein is CASSQWTSGGALYEQFF.

V usage is TRBV18 and J usage is TRBJ1-1; D is unclear. CDR1 is KGHSH, CDR2 LQKENI, per germline. This CDR3 region has 13 residues. The V and J ends lost 0 bases and 6 bases respectively, with 8 bases between them. The CDR3 sequence: CASSPPRVAEAFF. The CDR3 DNA is TGTGCCAGCTCACCACCGCGGGTGGCTGAAGCTTTCTTT.

The rearrangement uses TRBV20-1 and TRBJ1-1; D is undetermined. The CDR3 sequence is 10 residues long. Per germline, CDR1 DFQATT and CDR2 SNEGSKA (reference sequence). Trimming pared 3 bases from V and 8 bases from J, leaving 7 bases between. The CDR3 sequence: CSASRHEAFF. Written as DNA, the CDR3 is TGCAGTGCTAGCCGACACGAAGCTTTCTTT.

The rearrangement joins TRBV3-1 (or the pseudogene TRBV3-2) to TRBJ2-7, with 7 bases aligning to TRBD2. V lost 3 bases to trimming and J lost 4 bases; unmatched junction nucleotides: 12. The CDR3 length is 16 residues. Per the germline V gene, CDR1 is LGHDT and CDR2 is YNNKEL (reference sequence). Here the CDR3 reads CASSQPTPRTSYEQYF. The CDR3 nucleotides read TGTGCCAGCAGCCAGCCTACCCCCCGGACTAGTTACGAGCAGTACTTC.

This chain joins TRBV5-1 and TRBJ2-3; D uncertain. Germline V gene lookup returns CDR1 SGHRS and CDR2 YFSETQ. The V end was cut by 6 bases, the J end by 0 bases, with 20 bases between. The CDR3 length is 17 residues. The CDR3 sequence: CASNSWAATRSTDTQYF. The DNA for the CDR3 is TGCGCCAGCAATTCTTGGGCAGCTACCAGAAGCACAGATACGCAGTATTTT. Together with reference TRBV5-1 and TRBJ2-3, the CDR3 gives the full variable domain: KAGVTQTPRYLIKTRGQQVTLSCSPISGHRSVSWYQQTPGQGLQFLFEYFSETQRNKGNFPGRFSGRQFSNSRSEMNVSTLELGDSALYLCASNSWAATRSTDTQYFGPGTRLTVL.

V is TRBV28 and J is TRBJ1-1; the D is unclear. CDR3 size: 12 residues. V gave up 4 bases and J gave up 8 bases, with 11 bases separating them. The germline gives CDR1 MDHEN, CDR2 SYDVKM. CDR3 nucleotide sequence: TGTGCCAGCAGTTCGGGGTCGATAGAAGCTTTCTTT. Amino acids: CASSSGSIEAFF.

The rearrangement joins TRBV30 to TRBJ1-6; no definite D call. The V gene lost 1 base and the J gene lost 6 bases, with 10 bases spanning the gap. The germline V gene has CDR1 GTSNPN and CDR2 SVGIG (reference sequence). CDR3 length: 14 amino acids. The DNA of the CDR3 is TGTGCCTGGAGTGGTTTGGGAGCTAATTCACCCCTCCACTTT. Translation gives CAWSGLGANSPLHF.

The chain carries TRBV27 and TRBJ2-1; a possible D gene is TRBD1 (5 bases). V lost 5 bases and J lost 9, with 11 bases in between. CDR1 is MNHEY, CDR2 SMNVEV, per germline (reference sequence). The CDR3 covers 12 residues. The CDR3 DNA reads TGTGCCAGCAGTCGGACATCGAGTGAGCAGTTCTTC. It translates to CASSRTSSEQFF.

V usage is TRBV14 and J usage is TRBJ2-7; TRBD2 is a possible D gene (7 bases). The CDR3 extends over 14 amino acids. Trimming cost V 7 bases and J 4 bases, with 17 bases left between them. The germline CDR1 and CDR2 sequences are SGHDN and FVKESK. The chain's CDR3 is CASNRASGPYEQYF. The DNA of the CDR3 is TGTGCCAGCAACAGGGCTAGCGGACCTTACGAGCAGTACTTC.

The chain couples TRBV4-3 to TRBJ1-5; possible D gene TRBD1, 5 bases. The CDR3 covers 15 residues. V lost 4 bases and J 6 bases, leaving 16 bases between the germline ends. From germline, CDR1 is LGHNA and CDR2 YSLEER. This CDR3 is CASSPSQGWGQPQHF. CDR3 nucleotides: TGCGCCAGCAGCCCAAGTCAGGGATGGGGTCAGCCCCAGCATTTT.

This clone was seen just once. The chain links TRBV18 to TRBJ1-1, with unresolved D. This CDR3 spans 14 amino acids. V was clipped by 0 bases and J by 6 bases, with 11 bases between them. The V gene's germline CDR1 is KGHSH and CDR2 LQKENI. The DNA of the CDR3 is TGTGCCAGCTCACCACCCCGGGGAAATCCTGAAGCTTTCTTT. Protein sequence: CASSPPRGNPEAFF. Using reference TRBV18 and TRBJ1-1 for the parts outside the CDR3, the full variable domain is NAGVMQNPRHLVRRRGQEARLRCSPMKGHSHVYWYRQLPEEGLKFMVYLQKENIIDESGMPKERFSAEFPKEGPSILRIQQVVRGDSAAYFCASSPPRGNPEAFFGQGTRLTVV.

This sequence joins TRBV4-3 and TRBJ2-1, with D possibly TRBD2 on 6 matching bases. This CDR3 spans 16 amino acids. V lost 4 bases, J lost 0 bases, and 13 bases lay in between. Germline assignment: CDR1 LGHNA and CDR2 YSLEER. The CDR3 reads CASSPGTGASYNEQFF. Here the CDR3 DNA reads TGCGCCAGCAGCCCTGGGACTGGAGCCTCCTACAATGAGCAGTTCTTC.

To note about this clone: Other DNA sequences within the sample encode an identical CDR3. The chain couples TRBV13 to TRBJ2-7, with D tentatively TRBD1 (5 bases). Germline-derived CDR1 and CDR2 are PRHDT and FYEKMQ (reference sequence). CDR3 size: 14 residues. Trimming removed 0 bases at V and 0 bases at J, with 6 bases between. The chain's CDR3 is CASSLGDISYEQYF. The CDR3 nucleotides are TGTGCCAGCAGCTTAGGGGACATCTCCTACGAGCAGTACTTC.

This clone has only a few counts. V and J are TRBV7-9 and TRBJ2-1, with 9 bases aligning to TRBD1. With 1 base clipped from V and 5 bases from J, the junction kept 0 bases outside the gene matches. This CDR3 is built from 14 residues. Per germline, CDR1 SEHNR and CDR2 FQNEAQ (reference sequence). CDR3 bases: TGTGCCAGCAGCTTAGGGACAGGGGACAATGAGCAGTTCTTC. The encoded protein is CASSLGTGDNEQFF.

The rearrangement uses TRBV5-1 and TRBJ2-1; maybe TRBD2 (7 bases). The CDR3 sequence is 17 residues long. V was trimmed by 0 bases and J by 6 bases, leaving 19 bases between them. The germline gives CDR1 SGHRS, CDR2 YFSETQ. Written as DNA, the CDR3 is TGCGCCAGCAGCTTGGAACTCGTTGGGGGGGCGCTCAATGAGCAGTTCTTC. Encoded protein: CASSLELVGGALNEQFF. Filled out from reference TRBV5-1 and TRBJ2-1, the complete variable domain reads KAGVTQTPRYLIKTRGQQVTLSCSPISGHRSVSWYQQTPGQGLQFLFEYFSETQRNKGNFPGRFSGRQFSNSRSEMNVSTLELGDSALYLCASSLELVGGALNEQFFGPGTRLTVL.

The J gene is TRBJ2-5, the V gene TRBV18; possibly TRBD1 for D (5 bases). Germline V gene lookup returns CDR1 KGHSH and CDR2 LQKENI. There are 14 residues in the CDR3. The V and J ends lost 2 bases and 2 bases respectively, with 9 bases between them. CDR3 amino acids: CASSPETVQETQYF. The CDR3 bases are TGTGCCAGCTCACCAGAGACAGTTCAAGAGACCCAGTACTTC.

The chain uses TRBV27 and TRBJ1-2; tentative D call: TRBD1 (6 bases). This CDR3 region has 13 residues. The V gene lost 5 bases and the J gene lost 3 bases, with 10 bases spanning the gap. Per germline, CDR1 MNHEY and CDR2 SMNVEV (reference sequence). The CDR3 protein is CASSLYRDYGYTF. The CDR3 coding sequence is TGTGCCAGCAGTCTTTACAGGGACTATGGCTACACCTTC.

The chain is built from TRBV7-9 and TRBJ1-2; D unclear. CDR3 length: 14 residues. Germline assignment: CDR1 SEHNR and CDR2 FQNEAQ (reference sequence). V was pared by 2 bases and J by 3 bases, with 10 bases between. The CDR3 loop reads CASSLNSPYYGYTF. In nucleotides, the CDR3 is TGTGCCAGCAGCTTAAACAGCCCTTACTATGGCTACACCTTC. Based on the CDR3 plus reference TRBV7-9 and TRBJ1-2, the full variable domain is DTGVSQNPRHKITKRGQNVTFRCDPISEHNRLYWYRQTLGQGPEFLTYFQNEAQLEKSRLLSDRFSAERPKGSFSTLEIQRTEQGDSAMYLCASSLNSPYYGYTFGSGTRLTVV.

The V and J genes are TRBV7-9 and TRBJ1-6, with 7 bases aligning to TRBD1. Germline V CDR1 and CDR2: SEHNR, FQNEAQ (reference sequence). The CDR3 has 15 residues. V shed 1 base and J 9 bases; nucleotides not matched to a gene: 6. The CDR3 DNA is TGTGCCAGCAGCTTAGTGGGGACAGCCAGTTCACCCCTCCACTTT. This sequence encodes CASSLVGTASSPLHF.

The chain couples TRBV6-5 to TRBJ1-2; D gene uncertain. The CDR3 is 13 residues long. V gave up 4 bases and J gave up 8 bases, with 14 bases separating them. Germline CDR1 MNHEY, CDR2 SVGAGI. Here the CDR3 reads CASSLSATRGYTF. In DNA form, the CDR3 reads TGTGCCAGCAGTTTATCTGCCACCAGGGGCTACACCTTC.

The J gene is TRBJ1-4, the V gene TRBV19, with 8 bases matching TRBD1. The ends lost 1 base at V and 8 bases at J; junction bases unmatched: 6. The CDR3 extends over 15 amino acids. The germline CDR1 and CDR2 sequences are LNHDA and SQIVND (reference sequence). The DNA of the CDR3 is TGTGCCAGTAGTATAGGCGGACAGGGTTCGGAAAAACTGTTTTTT. Translating it yields CASSIGGQGSEKLFF.

This chain connects TRBV28 to TRBJ2-3, with 14 positions matching TRBD2. The CDR3 extends over 17 amino acids. The V gene's germline CDR1 is MDHEN and CDR2 SYDVKM. Losses at the gene ends were 5 bases for V and 6 bases for J; bases not matched to a gene: 10. The CDR3 DNA follows: TGTGCCAGCAGTGTTACAGGACTAGCGGGAGGTTGGGATACGCAGTATTTT. Its translation is CASSVTGLAGGWDTQYF.

The chain employs TRBV18 and TRBJ1-2, with unresolved D. The V and J ends lost 1 base and 0 bases respectively, with 12 bases between them. CDR3 length: 16 residues. Germline V gives CDR1 KGHSH, CDR2 LQKENI. In nucleotides, the CDR3 is TGTGCCAGCTCACCACTCCCAAGTGCGTCTAACTATGGCTACACCTTC. Translating it yields CASSPLPSASNYGYTF.